This is a list of T cell receptor beta chains from one sample in a study of T-cell reconstitution after alpha-beta-depleted transplantation in children. TCRdb passed the PCR reads through MiXCR, listing each CDR3 protein once. Of hundreds of thousands of distinct CDR3 sequences in the sample, 16% were seen once. This specimen was PBMCs from the stem cell graft donor, taken from the stem cell graft. These receptors were collected from a human donor who donated a stem cell graft to a child with acute myeloid leukemia. CDR3s include the opening cysteine and the closing phenylalanine or tryptophan. Fields, in order: D gene, J gene, clone size, V gene, CDR3 protein, CDR3 DNA. The D gene is left open where the match is weak. Clone size is not always given. Where it is, it says once, few, many or a class for expanded clones.

NA TRBJ1-5 many TRBV7-2 CASSLDRGPQHF TGTGCCAGCAGCTTAGATCGGGGGCCCCAGCATTTT
TRBD1 TRBJ1-6 many TRBV18 CASSRDRVDTYNSPLHF TGTGCCAGCTCACGCGACAGGGTGGACACCTATAATTCACCCCTCCACTTT
TRBD1 TRBJ1-5 NA TRBV6-1 CASSRGGGSGQPQHF TGTGCCAGCAGTCGCGGAGGGGGCTCCGGTCAGCCCCAGCATTTT
NA TRBJ2-1 few TRBV4-3 CASSQEGNTYNEQFF TGCGCCAGCAGCCAAGAAGGGAACACCTACAATGAGCAGTTCTTC
NA TRBJ2-5 many TRBV20-1 CSARDRESPEEETQYF TGCAGTGCTAGAGATCGGGAGTCCCCGGAGGAAGAGACCCAGTACTTC
NA TRBJ1-5 many TRBV5-5 CASSLTMGNQPQHF TGTGCCAGCAGCCTAACCATGGGCAATCAGCCCCAGCATTTT
TRBD1 TRBJ1-2 many TRBV20-1 CSAMSPGQEVGYTF TGCAGTGCGATGAGTCCGGGACAGGAGGTTGGCTACACCTTC
NA TRBJ1-3 many TRBV20-1 CSARPRGGNTIYF TGCAGTGCCAGGCCCAGAGGGGGAAACACCATATATTTT
NA TRBJ2-5 many TRBV20-1 CSARAGAAQETQYF TGCAGTGCTAGAGCGGGGGCCGCCCAAGAGACCCAGTACTTC
TRBD2 TRBJ2-5 NA TRBV28 CESRRTSGGGQETQYF TGTGAGAGCAGACGTACTAGCGGGGGGGGGCAAGAGACCCAGTACTTC
TRBD1 TRBJ1-1 few TRBV7-9 CASNDRGLNTEAFF TGTGCCAGCAACGACAGGGGACTGAACACTGAAGCTTTCTTT
NA TRBJ2-1 few TRBV25-1 CASRVGEFGHNEQFF TGTGCCAGCAGGGTAGGGGAATTTGGCCACAATGAGCAGTTCTTC
NA TRBJ2-5 many TRBV10-3 CAISARTDGTQYF TGTGCCATCAGTGCCCGGACAGACGGGACCCAGTACTTC
TRBD1 TRBJ1-6 many TRBV20-1 CSAFGQGDSSPLHF TGCAGTGCTTTTGGACAGGGTGACTCTTCACCCCTCCACTTT
TRBD2 TRBJ2-1 few TRBV20-1 CSARPLAGGSYNEQFF TGCAGTGCTAGACCACTAGCGGGGGGTTCCTACAATGAGCAGTTCTTC
NA TRBJ2-7 few TRBV6-2/TRBV6-3 CASRATSGTNYEQYF TGTGCCAGCAGAGCAACATCCGGGACCAACTACGAGCAGTACTTC
TRBD1 TRBJ2-1 few TRBV6-5 CASSYSALTGTGDNEQFF TGTGCCAGCAGTTACTCCGCCCTAACCGGGACAGGGGACAATGAGCAGTTCTTC
NA TRBJ2-7 NA TRBV20-1 CSARPGAVSGEQYF TGCAGTGCTAGACCTGGGGCGGTATCCGGCGAGCAGTACTTC
TRBD2 TRBJ2-1 few TRBV7-2 CASSLAGLASYEQFF TGTGCCAGCAGCTTAGCGGGACTAGCGTCATATGAGCAGTTCTTC
NA TRBJ2-1 NA TRBV24-1 CATSDSQGILLKEQFF TGTGCCACCAGTGATTCACAGGGAATTCTCCTAAAAGAGCAGTTCTTC
TRBD2 TRBJ2-3 NA TRBV5-1 CASSLAGLAGGPSTDTQYF TGCGCCAGCAGCTTGGCGGGACTAGCGGGGGGGCCGAGTACAGATACGCAGTATTTT
NA TRBJ2-5 NA TRBV5-1 CASSLGAGSPPTQYF TGCGCCAGCAGCTTGGGGGCAGGGTCACCTCCGACCCAGTACTTC
NA TRBJ2-2 NA TRBV6-2/TRBV6-3 CASSYRRGGELFF TGTGCCAGCAGTTACCGTAGGGGCGGGGAGCTGTTTTTT
NA TRBJ2-5 NA TRBV12-3/TRBV12-4 CASRGSGWETQYF TGTGCCAGCAGGGGGAGCGGGTGGGAGACCCAGTACTTC
TRBD1 TRBJ2-2 NA TRBV12-3/TRBV12-4 CASSWTGGFTGELFF TGTGCCAGCAGTTGGACAGGGGGCTTCACCGGGGAGCTGTTTTTT